The 17 T cell receptor beta chains listed next were all sequenced from one sample in a study of cytomegalovirus exposure and HLA in healthy donors. Researchers ran the PCR with 60 Vbeta and 13 Jbeta primers. Sequencing was performed with immunoSEQ multiplex PCR; in TCRdb, only in-frame clones are kept and a portion is missing. This table has some 110,000 clones, more than 65% appearing once. Sequencing was done on a sample of PBMCs. The receptors stem from a woman aged 25-40 years in good health and CMV-seronegative.

The genes are TRBV14 and TRBJ1-1; possible D gene TRBD1, 6 bases. Looked up from germline, CDR1 is SGHDN and CDR2 is FVKESK. The V and J ends lost 0 bases and 1 base respectively, with 15 bases between them. This CDR3 is built from 17 residues. CDR3 in DNA: TGTGCCAGCAGCCAAGATATCTGGGGGGGGCGGAACACTGAAGCTTTCTTT. Its translation: CASSQDIWGGRNTEAFF.

The genes are TRBV11-3 and TRBJ2-3; tentative D call: TRBD2 (5 bases). V was shortened by 5 bases and J by 3 bases, with 15 bases between the two germline ends. The length of the CDR3 is 15 residues. Germline CDR1 is SGHNT and CDR2 is YENEEA. CDR3 nucleotide sequence: TGTGCCAGCAGCCCACTTGGGGAGCCAACAGATACGCAGTATTTT. The encoded protein is CASSPLGEPTDTQYF.

This clone turned up a few times. The chain links TRBV2 to TRBJ1-1, with 7 bases lining up with TRBD1. The CDR3 consists of 14 residues. The germline gives CDR1 SNHLY, CDR2 FYNNEI. With 6 bases clipped from V and 10 bases from J, the junction kept 14 bases outside the gene matches. The CDR3: CASRSGQSVSGAFF. The CDR3 region has the DNA TGTGCCAGCAGGTCGGGACAGTCGGTTTCCGGAGCTTTCTTT.

V gene TRBV5-5 combines with J gene TRBJ1-1, with TRBD1 as a possible D gene (5 bases). CDR1 SGHKS and CDR2 YYEKEE come from the germline V gene (reference sequence). V lost 0 bases and J 6 bases, leaving 15 bases between the germline ends. This CDR3 is built from 15 residues. The CDR3 loop reads CASSLAFWGRAEAFF. In DNA form, the CDR3 reads TGTGCCAGCAGCTTGGCCTTTTGGGGGAGGGCTGAAGCTTTCTTT.

The chain recombines TRBV29-1 with TRBJ1-2, with a tentative D call TRBD1 (5 bases). This CDR3 has 12 residues. Germline V gene lookup returns CDR1 SQVTM and CDR2 ANQGSEA. Trimming removed 5 bases at V and 6 bases at J, with 13 bases between. CDR3: CSVNRGRNGYTF. The DNA for the CDR3 is TGCAGCGTTAATAGGGGTAGGAATGGCTACACCTTC.

V and J are TRBV6-1 and TRBJ2-1, with D possibly being TRBD2 (6 bases). V shed 6 bases and J shed 4 bases, with 16 bases lying between them. The CDR3 runs 15 residues. CDR1 is MNHNS, CDR2 SASEGT, per germline. The CDR3 DNA reads as TGTGCCAGCAGCCCACCGGGACTGCATTACAATGAGCAGTTCTTC. It yields the protein CASSPPGLHYNEQFF.

This clone was detected a few times. The rearrangement uses TRBV5-6 and TRBJ1-1, with a tentative D call TRBD1 (5 bases). The CDR3 has 13 amino acids. Looked up from germline, CDR1 is SGHDT and CDR2 is YYEEEE. The V end lost 0 bases, the J end lost 10 bases, and 13 bases lay between the germline ends. CDR3 amino acids: CASSLVGQGLAFF. The CDR3 bases are TGTGCCAGCAGCTTGGTGGGGCAGGGATTAGCTTTCTTT. The whole variable domain, filled in from reference TRBV5-6 and TRBJ1-1, reads DAGVTQSPTHLIKTRGQQVTLRCSPKSGHDTVSWYQQALGQGPQFIFQYYEEEERQRGNFPDRFSGHQFPNYSSELNVNALLLGDSALYLCASSLVGQGLAFFGQGTRLTVV.

This chain uses TRBV6-5 with TRBJ1-4; D is unresolved. The CDR3 is made up of 14 amino acids. V shed 2 bases and J shed 4 bases, with 8 bases lying between them. Per germline, CDR1 MNHEY and CDR2 SVGAGI. For the CDR3, the DNA is TGTGCCAGCAGTTACGCAGGCTATAATGAAAAACTGTTTTTT. This codes for CASSYAGYNEKLFF.

This sequence joins TRBV6-1 and TRBJ2-3; 7 bases match TRBD2. The CDR3 spans 14 residues. V dropped 11 bases and J dropped 4; count of bases not matched to a gene: 12. The germline CDR1 and CDR2 sequences are MNHNS and SASEGT. The CDR3 nucleotides read TGTGCCCAATCGGCGGGGGATGTCGCAGATACGCAGTATTTT. This translates into CAQSAGDVADTQYF.

The chain couples TRBV29-1 to TRBJ1-1; 8 bases match TRBD1. CDR1 is SQVTM, CDR2 ANQGSEA, per germline. The J segment lost 1 base and the V segment lost 6 bases, leaving 10 bases of the junction unmatched. This CDR3 is 15 amino acids long. The CDR3 bases are TGCAGCGTCTCACAAGGACAGGGATCGAACACTGAAGCTTTCTTT. Translation gives CSVSQGQGSNTEAFF.

This clone occurred once. V usage is TRBV7-9 and J usage is TRBJ1-2; maybe TRBD1 (5 bases). Trimming cost V 10 bases and J 2 bases, with 20 bases left between them. Germline V gene data show CDR1 as SEHNR and CDR2 as FQNEAQ (reference sequence). The CDR3 extends over 15 amino acids. This CDR3 reads CATQPGQQLNYGYTF. In DNA form, the CDR3 reads TGTGCCACTCAGCCAGGGCAGCAACTCAACTATGGCTACACCTTC. Full variable domain (rest looked up from reference TRBV7-9 and TRBJ1-2): DTGVSQNPRHKITKRGQNVTFRCDPISEHNRLYWYRQTLGQGPEFLTYFQNEAQLEKSRLLSDRFSAERPKGSFSTLEIQRTEQGDSAMYLCATQPGQQLNYGYTFGSGTRLTVV.

V is TRBV7-2 and J is TRBJ1-2; the match to TRBD1 covers 7 bases. CDR1 and CDR2 from the germline V gene are SGHTA and FQGNSA. The junction had 4 bases not matched to a gene; V was cut back by 5 bases and J by 4 bases. The CDR3 is made up of 13 amino acids. The CDR3 protein is CASSGQASYGYTF. The DNA for the CDR3 is TGTGCCAGCAGCGGACAGGCCTCCTATGGCTACACCTTC.

The V and J genes are TRBV7-6 and TRBJ2-1; perhaps TRBD1 as D (5 bases). This CDR3 is built from 13 residues. The V gene lost 5 bases and the J gene lost 9 bases, with 14 bases spanning the gap. Per the germline V gene, CDR1 is SGHVS and CDR2 is FNYEAQ. Here the CDR3 DNA reads TGTGCCAGCAGCCCTCAGGGTGATCTTGAGCAGTTCTTC. Amino acid sequence: CASSPQGDLEQFF. Full variable domain (remainder filled in from reference TRBV7-6 and TRBJ2-1): GAGVSQSPRYKVTKRGQDVALRCDPISGHVSLYWYRQALGQGPEFLTYFNYEAQQDKSGLPNDRFSAERPEGSISTLTIQRTEQRDSAMYRCASSPQGDLEQFFGPGTRLTVL.

The gene calls are TRBV7-9 and TRBJ1-4; D possibly corresponds to TRBD1 (6 bases). The CDR3 loop spans 14 amino acids. CDR1 is SEHNR, CDR2 FQNEAQ, per germline (reference sequence). Trimming stripped 0 bases from V and 5 bases from J, with 7 bases between. The DNA of the CDR3 is TGTGCCAGCAGCTTAGCAGGGGGAAATGAAAAACTGTTTTTT. Protein: CASSLAGGNEKLFF.

This rearrangement joins TRBV6-1 to TRBJ1-3; D is unclear. V was clipped by 8 bases and J by 0 bases, with 14 bases between them. Per the germline V gene, CDR1 is MNHNS and CDR2 is SASEGT. CDR3 length: 15 amino acids. The CDR3: CASSERFFSGNTIYF. As DNA, the CDR3 is TGTGCCAGCTCGGAGAGGTTCTTCTCTGGAAACACCATATATTTT.

CDR3 nucleotides: TGTGCCAGCAGTGTGGGACTAGCGATAGAAAATGAGCAGTTCTTC. Its protein is CASSVGLAIENEQFF. This chain links TRBV6-4 with TRBJ2-1; 10 bases fit TRBD2. This CDR3 has 15 residues. Per the germline V gene, CDR1 is MRHNA and CDR2 is SNTAGT. V lost 4 bases to trimming and J lost 7 bases; unmatched junction nucleotides: 7.

The V gene is TRBV19, the J gene TRBJ2-6; D ambiguous. CDR3 size: 16 residues. Trimming stripped 7 bases from V and 0 bases from J, with 13 bases between. The germline CDR1 and CDR2 sequences are LNHDA and SQIVND (reference sequence). The CDR3 sequence is CASNLLQVSGANVLTF. The CDR3 DNA reads TGTGCCAGTAACCTACTCCAAGTCTCTGGGGCCAACGTCCTGACTTTC.